This passage covers 16 T cell receptor beta chains from one sample sequenced in a study of T cell changes during pregnancy in multiple sclerosis. Here immunoSEQ multiplex PCR was the method, and the copy in TCRdb shows in-frame clones only, minus some. The data contain roughly 52,000 clones, about 92% of them singletons. The sample was CD4+ T cells from peripheral blood mononuclear cells, taken in the third trimester of pregnancy. All receptors come from a female donor with multiple sclerosis, enrolled in a pregnancy study.

This clone was seen only a few times. This chain joins TRBV28 and TRBJ1-1, with 12 bases aligning to TRBD1. V was pared by 6 bases and J by 5 bases, with 10 bases of the junction left unmatched. This CDR3 has 16 amino acids. Per germline, CDR1 MDHEN and CDR2 SYDVKM. In DNA, the CDR3 is TGTGCCAGCAGGCCGTGGGACAGGGGGCGACAAACTGAAGCTTTCTTT. Encoded protein: CASRPWDRGRQTEAFF.

This chain uses TRBV9 with TRBJ2-5, with 11 bases that match TRBD2. The CDR3 length is 16 residues. V lost 3 bases, J lost 5 bases, and 9 bases stayed unmatched. Per the germline V gene, CDR1 is SGDLS and CDR2 is YYNGEE. CDR3 in amino acids: CASSAGLAGMAETQYF. The CDR3 DNA reads TGTGCCAGCAGCGCAGGACTAGCGGGTATGGCGGAGACCCAGTACTTC.

The chain combines TRBV7-2 with TRBJ1-6; maybe TRBD1 (5 bases). The germline V gene has CDR1 SGHTA and CDR2 FQGNSA. The germline V and J ends were trimmed by 4 bases and 12 bases, with 10 bases remaining between them. This CDR3 contains 12 residues. The CDR3 DNA sequence: TGTGCCAGCAGCTCCAGGGTAGGACCCCTCCACTTT. Translated: CASSSRVGPLHF.

This chain joins TRBV11-2 and TRBJ2-3; perhaps TRBD1 as D (6 bases). Looked up from germline, CDR1 is SGHAT and CDR2 is FQNNGV. The CDR3 is made up of 15 amino acids. V gave up 3 bases and J gave up 2 bases, with 12 bases separating them. For the CDR3, the DNA is TGTGCCAGCAGCTTCGAGGACAGTTACACAGATACGCAGTATTTT. Its protein is CASSFEDSYTDTQYF.

The chain has TRBV7-3 and TRBJ1-6; D call uncertain. The CDR3 has 15 residues. V lost 1 base and J lost 6, with 10 bases in between. Germline CDR1 and CDR2: SGHTA and FQGTGA. CDR3 sequence: CASSLSRGFNSPLHF. The CDR3 DNA reads TGTGCCAGCAGCTTAAGCCGGGGTTTTAATTCACCCCTCCACTTT.

The rearrangement joins TRBV21-1 to TRBJ1-4; the table gives TRBD1 as D, unverified against the DNA. TRBV21-1 corresponds to a pseudogene. The CDR3 runs 18 residues. The CDR3 DNA sequence: TGTGCCAGCAGCAAGACAAATTTCTACAGGGAGTCTAATGAAAAACTGTTTTTT. It codes for CASSKTNFYRESNEKLFF.

The chain links TRBV15 to TRBJ1-3, with D possibly TRBD1 on 5 matching bases. The CDR3 is made up of 17 amino acids. CDR1 LNHNV and CDR2 YYDKDF come from the germline V gene (reference sequence). With 2 bases removed from V and 1 base from J, the gap between germline ends came to 15 bases. The CDR3 is CATSRFRVSDSGNTIYF. CDR3 bases: TGTGCCACCAGCAGATTCAGGGTGTCCGATTCTGGAAACACCATATATTTT.

V usage is TRBV10-2 and J usage is TRBJ1-5; D not certain. Germline values: CDR1 WSHSY, CDR2 SAAADI. This CDR3 is 14 amino acids long. The germline V and J ends were trimmed by 5 bases and 3 bases, with 11 bases remaining between them. The DNA of the CDR3 is TGCGCCAGCAGTAGAGGAGAAATCAATCAGCCCCAGCATTTT. As protein: CASSRGEINQPQHF.

The V gene is TRBV28, the J gene TRBJ2-2; D possibly corresponds to TRBD1 (6 bases). Trimming stripped 6 bases from V and 3 bases from J, with 8 bases between. This CDR3 is 13 amino acids long. Germline V lookup: CDR1 MDHEN, CDR2 SYDVKM. The CDR3 DNA follows: TGTGCCAGCAGCAGGGGAGACACCGGGGAGCTGTTTTTT. It is translated as CASSRGDTGELFF.

This rearrangement joins TRBV27 to TRBJ1-6; TRBD1 agrees at 8 bases. With 6 bases clipped from V and 7 bases from J, the junction kept 5 bases outside the gene matches. The CDR3 sequence is 14 residues long. Germline loops: CDR1 MNHEY, CDR2 SMNVEV (reference sequence). The chain's CDR3 is CASRQSGGNSPLHF. The CDR3 coding sequence is TGTGCCAGCAGACAATCAGGGGGCAATTCACCCCTCCACTTT.

The V gene is TRBV7-9, the J gene TRBJ1-1; D call uncertain. CDR1 and CDR2 (germline): SEHNR, FQNEAQ (reference sequence). Trimming pared 3 bases from V and 5 bases from J, leaving 4 bases between. CDR3 size: 11 residues. CDR3 in DNA: TGTGCCAGCAGCTTCCGGACTGAAGCTTTCTTT. It is translated as CASSFRTEAFF.

For the CDR3, the DNA is TGTGCCAGCTCACCAGAGGGACAGATGAACACTGAAGCTTTCTTT. It codes for CASSPEGQMNTEAFF. The genes are TRBV18 and TRBJ1-1; TRBD1 aligns across 7 bases. Germline CDR1 KGHSH, CDR2 LQKENI. The V and J ends lost 2 bases and 0 bases, in that order; junction bases with no gene match: 3. The CDR3 spans 15 residues.

This chain uses TRBV2 with TRBJ2-5; D is ambiguous. Per the germline V gene, CDR1 is SNHLY and CDR2 is FYNNEI. This CDR3 spans 11 amino acids. V lost 7 bases and J lost 5, with 8 bases in between. CDR3 residues: CASTEEETQYF. DNA of the CDR3: TGTGCCAGCACCGAGGAGGAGACCCAGTACTTC.

The chain joins TRBV27 to TRBJ2-3; D possibly corresponds to TRBD2 (5 bases). From germline, CDR1 is MNHEY and CDR2 SMNVEV (reference sequence). Trimming took off 2 bases at V and 4 bases at J, with 19 bases between the two ends. The CDR3 loop spans 17 amino acids. The CDR3 DNA follows: TGTGCCAGCAGTTTAGGGAGACCGGGCCTGAGGGCAGATACGCAGTATTTT. This sequence encodes CASSLGRPGLRADTQYF.

V gene TRBV19 combines with J gene TRBJ1-2; D unclear. Trimming removed 7 bases from V and 8 bases from J, with 14 bases in between. In germline, CDR1 is LNHDA, CDR2 SQIVND (reference sequence). The CDR3 runs 12 residues. The DNA of the CDR3 is TGTGCCAGTAATAAGGACGGGAGCGGCTACACCTTC. It codes for CASNKDGSGYTF.

The chain combines TRBV10-1 with TRBJ1-1; the D gene is possibly TRBD1 (5 bases). The V and J ends lost 8 bases and 1 base respectively, with 11 bases between them. This CDR3 is built from 13 residues. Germline-derived CDR1 and CDR2 are WNHNN and SYGVQD (reference sequence). CDR3 in amino acids: CASRDSRNTEAFF. The CDR3 DNA follows: TGCGCCAGCCGGGACTCAAGGAACACTGAAGCTTTCTTT.